This paragraph covers one T cell receptor beta chain sequence. Under the authors' procedure: Estimates of nucleated cell counts were drawn from the amplification of reference gene primers. Sequencing was performed with immunoSEQ multiplex PCR; in TCRdb, only in-frame clones are kept and a portion is missing. From that table come the V and J calls and clone size; the DNA was used to work out D and trimming. The profile shows nearly 400,000 clones, just under 90% of them singletons. V lost 0 bases and J lost 8; bases outside the gene matches: 7. The length of the CDR3 is 16 residues. CDR1 is MNHEY and CDR2 is SMNVEV in the germline V gene (reference sequence). These data come from a study of blood T cell repertoires in COVID-19. Study overall: Donors in the United States, Italy and Spain gave samples during acute or convalescent COVID-19.

The TCR was taken from a young woman who had recovered from COVID-19. The sample comprised PBMCs or T cells enriched from blood (not recorded which). This chain connects TRBV27 to TRBJ1-2, with TRBD1 matching over 12 bases. CDR3 in amino acids: CASSLSGQGAIRGYTF. CDR3 nucleotide sequence: TGTGCCAGCAGTTTATCGGGACAGGGGGCAATTCGCGGCTACACCTTC.